This TCR beta chain was sequenced during a study of blood T cell repertoires in COVID-19 (dated by TCRdb to the early 2020s). At the level of the whole study: Samples covering the acute and convalescent phases of COVID-19 were provided by collaborators in the United States, Italy and Spain. The prospective study material was composed of cDNA or gDNA derived from T cells, B-cell-depleted T cells, or PBMCs. The dataset comprised deeply sampled blood TCRbeta repertoires from subjects exposed to, actively infected with, or recovered from COVID-19. The repertoires were made available in a free public database intended to serve as a resource for research on the immune response to SARS-CoV-2. The samples were drawn from the first 160 participants of the ongoing ImmuneRACE study and from 950 to 1,500 subjects provided by 6 global collaborators. A de-identified subject ID, COVID-19 status, age in years and sex were almost always included in the sample metadata. Where available, HLA class I and class II types were taken from metadata supplied by the sample provider and were not determined by assay-based typing. What the authors observed across the whole study: The amount of clinical and demographic metadata varied by source and participant and was provided uncurated.

Whole blood was collected in K2EDTA tubes by collaborating institutions according to the institutions' own protocols. Collaborator samples were shipped for TCRbeta analysis as frozen whole blood, isolated PBMCs, or DNA extracted from either sample type. TCRbeta CDR3 regions were amplified from genomic DNA using the immunoSEQ Assay, a bias-controlled multiplex PCR. In the authors' own workflow: The number of nucleated cells in each sample was estimated by amplification of reference gene primers within the assay. To quantify the absolute abundance of each unique TCRbeta CDR3 rearrangement, sequence reads were collapsed and filtered. For each sample, productive Simpson clonality was calculated as the square root of Simpson's diversity index over productive rearrangements. What TCRdb holds here is the immuneACCESS table cut down to in-frame rearrangements. Part of the clones is not present; checked against another copy, under half of the missing clones reflect an unresolved V gene, and the others are unexplained. The V and J calls and clone size were taken over from that table, and D and trimming were inferred from the DNA. For this sample the table gives 200,000 to 250,000 clones, of which approximately 87% were detected only once. 5.5% to 6.5% of the sample belongs to the ten largest clones.

Including the terminal cysteine and phenylalanine, the CDR3 comprises 19 residues. Only CDR3 DNA is held: 57 bases, read in frame from base 1. CDR1 and CDR2 (LNHDA, SQIVND) derive from the germline V gene (reference sequence). V is clipped by 4 bases and J by 1 base, and the sequence between their germline boundaries is 23 bases long. With regard to this clone: Its antigen remains unidentified. No quality values exist for individual bases; no much larger clone is one base distant.

The clonotype comes from a man aged 60 to 69 with acute or convalescent COVID-19. The chain is encoded by TRBV19 joined to TRBJ1-3; 5 matching bases give a weak D call of TRBD1. Specimen: peripheral blood. The DNA sequence is as follows: TGTGCCAGTAGTACTCCCAGAGAAAGCAGGGCCTGGTCTGGAAACACCATATATTTT. The resulting protein is CASSTPRESRAWSGNTIYF. Here the CDR3 is joined to the reference TRBV19 and TRBJ1-3 genes, and the full variable domain is: DGGITQSPKYLFRKEGQNVTLSCEQNLNHDAMYWYRQDPGQGLRLIYYSQIVNDFQKGDIAEGYSVSREKKESFPLTVTSAQKNPTAFYLCASSTPRESRAWSGNTIYFGEGSWLTVV.